Listed here is a single TCR beta chain. The antigen remains undetermined. TCRdb re-analysed the RT-PCR reads in MiXCR, keeping a single row per CDR3 protein. The repertoire holds over 650,000 distinct CDR3 sequences, with about 18% as singletons. The data belong to a study of response to subunit inactivated influenza vaccine. The V segment lost 5 bases and the J segment 2 bases; nucleotides outside the gene matches: 6. The CDR3 extends over 17 amino acids. Germline V gives CDR1 SGHVS, CDR2 FQNEAQ. Overall study findings and caveats: Authors suggested that a seasonal influenza vaccination recruits few new T cells each time.

This sample comprised PBMCs from blood, obtained less than 6 days after vaccination. This sequence was found in a man aged 45-65 years who received an inactivated influenza vaccine. The rearrangement links TRBV7-8 to TRBJ2-1; 13 bases map to TRBD2. The CDR3 region is CASSPRLAGGTYNEQFF. Here the CDR3 DNA reads TGTGCCAGCAGCCCCCGACTAGCGGGAGGTACCTACAATGAGCAGTTCTTC.